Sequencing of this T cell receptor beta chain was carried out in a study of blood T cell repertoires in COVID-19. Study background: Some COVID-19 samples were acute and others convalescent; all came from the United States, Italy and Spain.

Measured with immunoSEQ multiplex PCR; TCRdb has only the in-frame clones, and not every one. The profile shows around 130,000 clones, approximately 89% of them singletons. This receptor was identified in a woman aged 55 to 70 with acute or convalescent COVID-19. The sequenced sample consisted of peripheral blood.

CDR3: CASSATGTGSGNTIYF. In DNA, the CDR3 is TGTGCCAGCAGCGCAACCGGGACAGGGTCTGGAAACACCATATATTTT. The chain carries TRBV11-2 and TRBJ1-3; 9 bases are shared with TRBD1. The CDR3 extends over 16 amino acids. Losses at the gene ends were 5 bases for V and 1 base for J; bases not matched to a gene: 6. Germline V gives CDR1 SGHAT, CDR2 FQNNGV. Full variable domain (remainder filled in from reference TRBV11-2 and TRBJ1-3): EAGVAQSPRYKIIEKRQSVAFWCNPISGHATLYWYQQILGQGPKLLIQFQNNGVVDDSQLPKDRFSAERLKGVDSTLKIQPAKLEDSAVYLCASSATGTGSGNTIYFGEGSWLTVV.